This entry describes one T cell receptor beta chain. This specimen comes from a study of cytomegalovirus exposure and HLA in healthy donors. Amplification used 60 Vbeta primers and 13 Jbeta primers. The protocol was immunoSEQ multiplex PCR, while the TCRdb copy is restricted to in-frame clones and leaves out a portion. The sample records some 220,000 clones, 85% being singletons. The V gene's germline CDR1 is SNHLY and CDR2 FYNNEI. V lost 2 bases and J lost 4; bases outside the gene matches: 3. There are 15 residues in the CDR3. V and J are TRBV2 and TRBJ1-5; 9 bases match TRBD1. This TCR was sampled from a girl aged 2-10 years in good health and CMV-seronegative. Sequencing was performed on PBMCs. The CDR3 DNA is TGTGCCAGCAGTGAAATCGGACAGGGGAATCAGCCCCAGCATTTT. Its translation: CASSEIGQGNQPQHF.